The sequence of this T cell receptor beta chain was determined in a study of response to subunit inactivated influenza vaccine. The CDR3 loop spans 13 amino acids. The germline V gene has CDR1 GTSNPN and CDR2 SVGIG (reference sequence). The ends lost 7 bases at V and 0 bases at J; junction bases unmatched: 2. TCRdb called the RT-PCR reads again in MiXCR, with one record for every CDR3 protein. The sample carries about 520,000 distinct CDR3 sequences, approximately 7.7% recorded once. This receptor was obtained from a man between 50 and 69 years old who received an inactivated influenza vaccine. The chain uses TRBV30 and TRBJ2-1, with 8 bases matching TRBD2. Sequenced here: PBMCs from blood, sampled less than 30 months after vaccination. In DNA, the CDR3 is TGTGCCTATAGCGGGAACTCCTACAATGAGCAGTTCTTC. Translation: CAYSGNSYNEQFF. Filled out from reference TRBV30 and TRBJ2-1, the complete variable domain reads SQTIHQWPATLVQPVGSPLSLECTVEGTSNPNLYWYRQAAGRGLQLLFYSVGIGQISSEVPQNLSASRPQDRQFILSSKKLLLSDSGFYLCAYSGNSYNEQFFGPGTRLTVL.